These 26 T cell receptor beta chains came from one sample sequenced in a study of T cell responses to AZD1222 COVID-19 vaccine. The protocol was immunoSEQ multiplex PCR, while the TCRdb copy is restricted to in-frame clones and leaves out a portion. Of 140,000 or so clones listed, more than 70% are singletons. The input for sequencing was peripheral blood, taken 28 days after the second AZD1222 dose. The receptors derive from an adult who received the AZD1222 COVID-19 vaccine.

The CDR3 sequence is CASSMGWQETQYF. In DNA form, the CDR3 reads TGTGCCAGTAGTATGGGTTGGCAAGAGACCCAGTACTTC. The gene calls are TRBV19 and TRBJ2-5, with D uncertain. The CDR3 is 13 amino acids. V was pared by 3 bases and J by 2 bases, with 7 bases between. Germline CDR1 LNHDA, CDR2 SQIVND (reference sequence). Variable domain in full (rest from reference TRBV19 and TRBJ2-5): DGGITQSPKYLFRKEGQNVTLSCEQNLNHDAMYWYRQDPGQGLRLIYYSQIVNDFQKGDIAEGYSVSREKKESFPLTVTSAQKNPTAFYLCASSMGWQETQYFGPGTRLLVL.

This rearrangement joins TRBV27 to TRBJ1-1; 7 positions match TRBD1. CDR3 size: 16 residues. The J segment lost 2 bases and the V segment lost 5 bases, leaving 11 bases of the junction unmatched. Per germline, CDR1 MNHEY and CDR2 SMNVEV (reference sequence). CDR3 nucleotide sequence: TGTGCCAGCAGTACTTACCCCGGGACAGAAAACACTGAAGCTTTCTTT. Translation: CASSTYPGTENTEAFF.

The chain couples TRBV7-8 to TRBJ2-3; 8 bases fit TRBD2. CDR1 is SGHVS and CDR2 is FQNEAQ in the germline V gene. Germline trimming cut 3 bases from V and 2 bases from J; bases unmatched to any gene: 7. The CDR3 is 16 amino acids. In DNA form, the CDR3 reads TGTGCCAGCAGCTTCATTGCGGGGGGTGACACAGATACGCAGTATTTT. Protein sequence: CASSFIAGGDTDTQYF.

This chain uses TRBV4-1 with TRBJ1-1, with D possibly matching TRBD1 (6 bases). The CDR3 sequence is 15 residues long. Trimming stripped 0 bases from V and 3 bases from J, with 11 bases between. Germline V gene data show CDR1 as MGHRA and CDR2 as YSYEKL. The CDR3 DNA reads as TGCGCCAGCAGCCAAGAAAGGGGGGATGACACTGAAGCTTTCTTT. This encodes CASSQERGDDTEAFF.

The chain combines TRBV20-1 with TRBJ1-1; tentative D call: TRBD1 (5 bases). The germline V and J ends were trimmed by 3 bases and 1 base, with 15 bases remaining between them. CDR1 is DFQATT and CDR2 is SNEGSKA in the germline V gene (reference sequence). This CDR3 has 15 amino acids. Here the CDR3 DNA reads TGCAGTGCTAGTTTCGCATCTGACAGGAACACTGAAGCTTTCTTT. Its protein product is CSASFASDRNTEAFF.

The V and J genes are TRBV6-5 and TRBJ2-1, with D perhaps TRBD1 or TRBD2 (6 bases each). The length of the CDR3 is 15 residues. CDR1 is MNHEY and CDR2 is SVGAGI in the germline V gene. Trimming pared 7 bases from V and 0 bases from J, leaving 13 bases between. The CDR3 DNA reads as TGTGCCAGCAACCGAGGGGGGACCTCCTACAATGAGCAGTTCTTC. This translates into CASNRGGTSYNEQFF.

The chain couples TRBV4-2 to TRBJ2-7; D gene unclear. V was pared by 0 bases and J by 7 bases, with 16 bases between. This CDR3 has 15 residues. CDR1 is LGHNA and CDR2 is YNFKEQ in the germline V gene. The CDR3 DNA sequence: TGTGCCAGCAGCCAAGATCTAAGTTGGTCGGATGAGCAGTACTTC. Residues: CASSQDLSWSDEQYF.

CDR3 nucleotides: TGCGCCAGCAGCCAAACGGACAGGGGGGGGCCCGAAGAGACCCAGTACTTC. Encoded protein: CASSQTDRGGPEETQYF. This chain connects TRBV4-1 to TRBJ2-5; 10 bases are a match to TRBD1. CDR1 MGHRA and CDR2 YSYEKL come from the germline V gene. The CDR3 length is 17 residues. The J segment lost 3 bases and the V segment lost 2 bases, leaving 9 bases of the junction unmatched.

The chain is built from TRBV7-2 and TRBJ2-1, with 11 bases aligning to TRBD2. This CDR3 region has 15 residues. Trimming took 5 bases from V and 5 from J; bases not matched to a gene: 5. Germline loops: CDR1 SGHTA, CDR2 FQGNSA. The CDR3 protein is CASSLGLAGNNEQFF. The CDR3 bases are TGTGCCAGCAGCCTTGGACTAGCGGGTAACAATGAGCAGTTCTTC.

The CDR3 region is CASSPQGDQPQHF. As DNA, the CDR3 is TGTGCCAGCAGCCCCCAGGGAGATCAGCCCCAGCATTTT. This chain connects TRBV7-9 to TRBJ1-5, with D maybe TRBD1 (5 bases). The CDR3 consists of 13 residues. Trimming took 5 bases from V and 5 from J, leaving 10 bases between them. Germline V CDR1 and CDR2: SEHNR, FQNEAQ (reference sequence).

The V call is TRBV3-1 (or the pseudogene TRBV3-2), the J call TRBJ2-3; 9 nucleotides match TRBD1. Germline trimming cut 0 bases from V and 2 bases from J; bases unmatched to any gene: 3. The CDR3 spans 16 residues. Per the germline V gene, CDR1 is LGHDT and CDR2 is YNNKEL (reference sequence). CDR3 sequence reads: CASSQDGTGFTDTQYF. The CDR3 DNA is TGTGCCAGCAGCCAAGATGGGACAGGGTTCACAGATACGCAGTATTTT.

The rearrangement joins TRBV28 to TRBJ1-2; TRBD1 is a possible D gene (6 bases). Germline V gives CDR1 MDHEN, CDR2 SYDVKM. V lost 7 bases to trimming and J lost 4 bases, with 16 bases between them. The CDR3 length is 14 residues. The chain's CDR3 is CASTRGRGIYGYTF. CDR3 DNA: TGTGCCAGCACCCGGGGGAGGGGGATCTATGGCTACACCTTC.

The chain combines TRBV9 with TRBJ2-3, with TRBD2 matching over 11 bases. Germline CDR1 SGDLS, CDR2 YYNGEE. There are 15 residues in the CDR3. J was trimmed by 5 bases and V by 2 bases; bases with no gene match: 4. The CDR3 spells CASSVSGGVGDTQYF. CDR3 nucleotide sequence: TGTGCCAGCAGCGTTAGCGGGGGGGTGGGAGATACGCAGTATTTT.

The CDR3 DNA follows: TGTGCCAGCAGTGAAGCAGGGTCTGGAAACACCATATATTTT. Its protein is CASSEAGSGNTIYF. The chain employs TRBV2 and TRBJ1-3; D gene ambiguous. V was shortened by 0 bases and J by 1 base, with 4 bases between the two germline ends. Germline-derived CDR1 and CDR2 are SNHLY and FYNNEI. The CDR3 totals 14 residues.

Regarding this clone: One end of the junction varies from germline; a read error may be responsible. CDR3 sequence reads: CASREAVLAAKVGYTF. CDR3 coding DNA: TGTGCCAGCAGGGAAGCGGTTCTTGCAGCGAAAGTAGGCTACACCTTC. This sequence joins TRBV2 and TRBJ1-2; no reliable D call. Germline-derived CDR1 and CDR2 are SNHLY and FYNNEI. The CDR3 consists of 16 residues.

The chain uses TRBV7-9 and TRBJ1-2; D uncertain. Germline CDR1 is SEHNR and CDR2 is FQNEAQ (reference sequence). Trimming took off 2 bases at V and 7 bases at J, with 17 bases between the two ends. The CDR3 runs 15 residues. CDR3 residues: CASSLSSPQWGGYTF. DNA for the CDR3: TGTGCCAGCAGCTTAAGCAGCCCCCAATGGGGTGGCTACACCTTC.

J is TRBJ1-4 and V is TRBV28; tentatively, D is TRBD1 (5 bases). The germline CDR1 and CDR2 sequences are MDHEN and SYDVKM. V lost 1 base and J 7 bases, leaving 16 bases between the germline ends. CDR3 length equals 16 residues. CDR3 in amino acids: CASSLLGQEEAEKLFF. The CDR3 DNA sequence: TGTGCCAGCAGTTTATTGGGGCAGGAGGAAGCTGAAAAACTGTTTTTT.

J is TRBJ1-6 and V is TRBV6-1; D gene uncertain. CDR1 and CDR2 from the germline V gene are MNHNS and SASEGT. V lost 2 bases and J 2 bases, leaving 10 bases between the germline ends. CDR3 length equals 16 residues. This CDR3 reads CASSEPRLAYNSPLHF. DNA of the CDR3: TGTGCCAGCAGTGAACCGCGTCTTGCCTATAATTCACCCCTCCACTTT.

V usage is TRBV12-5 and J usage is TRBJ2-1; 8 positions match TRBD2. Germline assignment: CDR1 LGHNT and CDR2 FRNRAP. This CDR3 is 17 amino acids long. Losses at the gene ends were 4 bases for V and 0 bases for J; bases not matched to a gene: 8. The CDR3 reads CASGSTVAGSSYNEQFF. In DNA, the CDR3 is TGTGCTAGTGGTTCAACTGTAGCGGGAAGCTCCTACAATGAGCAGTTCTTC.

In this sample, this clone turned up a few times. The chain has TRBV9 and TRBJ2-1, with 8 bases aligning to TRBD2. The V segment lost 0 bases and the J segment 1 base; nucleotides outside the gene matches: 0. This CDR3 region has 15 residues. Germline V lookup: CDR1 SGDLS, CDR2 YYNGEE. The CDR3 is CASSVAGGSYNEQFF. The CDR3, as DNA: TGTGCCAGCAGCGTAGCGGGAGGGTCCTACAATGAGCAGTTCTTC. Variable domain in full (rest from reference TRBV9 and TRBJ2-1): DSGVTQTPKHLITATGQRVTLRCSPRSGDLSVYWYQQSLDQGLQFLIQYYNGEERAKGNILERFSAQQFPDLHSELNLSSLELGDSALYFCASSVAGGSYNEQFFGPGTRLTVL.

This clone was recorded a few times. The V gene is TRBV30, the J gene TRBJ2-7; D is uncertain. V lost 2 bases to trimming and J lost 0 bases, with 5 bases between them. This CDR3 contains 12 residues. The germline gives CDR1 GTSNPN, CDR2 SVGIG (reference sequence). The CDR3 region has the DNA TGTGCCTGGAGTTCTAACTCCTACGAGCAGTACTTC. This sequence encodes CAWSSNSYEQYF. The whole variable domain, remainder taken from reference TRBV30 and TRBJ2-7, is SQTIHQWPATLVQPVGSPLSLECTVEGTSNPNLYWYRQAAGRGLQLLFYSVGIGQISSEVPQNLSASRPQDRQFILSSKKLLLSDSGFYLCAWSSNSYEQYFGPGTRLTVT.

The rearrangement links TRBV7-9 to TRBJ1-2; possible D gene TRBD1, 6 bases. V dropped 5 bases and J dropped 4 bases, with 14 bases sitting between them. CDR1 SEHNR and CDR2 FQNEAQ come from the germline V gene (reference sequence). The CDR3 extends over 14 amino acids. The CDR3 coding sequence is TGTGCCAGCAGCCCTGGGGGCCCCATCTATGGCTACACCTTC. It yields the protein CASSPGGPIYGYTF.

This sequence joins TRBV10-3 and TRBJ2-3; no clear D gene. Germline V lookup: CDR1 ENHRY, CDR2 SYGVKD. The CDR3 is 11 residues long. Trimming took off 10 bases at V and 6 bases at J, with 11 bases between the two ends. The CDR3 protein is CATTAADTQYF. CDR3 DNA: TGTGCCACTACCGCTGCGGATACGCAGTATTTT.

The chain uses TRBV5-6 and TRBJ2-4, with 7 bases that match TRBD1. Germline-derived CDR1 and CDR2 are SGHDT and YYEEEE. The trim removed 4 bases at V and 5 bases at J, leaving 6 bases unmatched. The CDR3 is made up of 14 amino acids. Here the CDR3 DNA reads TGTGCCAGCAGCATGACAGGGTCTCAAAACATTCAGTACTTC. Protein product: CASSMTGSQNIQYF. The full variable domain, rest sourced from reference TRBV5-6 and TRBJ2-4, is DAGVTQSPTHLIKTRGQQVTLRCSPKSGHDTVSWYQQALGQGPQFIFQYYEEEERQRGNFPDRFSGHQFPNYSSELNVNALLLGDSALYLCASSMTGSQNIQYFGAGTRLSVL.

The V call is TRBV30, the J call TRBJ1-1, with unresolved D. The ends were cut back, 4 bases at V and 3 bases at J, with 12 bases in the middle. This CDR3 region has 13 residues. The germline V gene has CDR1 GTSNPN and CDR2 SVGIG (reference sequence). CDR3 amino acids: CAWIGSQYTEAFF. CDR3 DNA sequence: TGTGCCTGGATCGGCAGCCAGTACACTGAAGCTTTCTTT.

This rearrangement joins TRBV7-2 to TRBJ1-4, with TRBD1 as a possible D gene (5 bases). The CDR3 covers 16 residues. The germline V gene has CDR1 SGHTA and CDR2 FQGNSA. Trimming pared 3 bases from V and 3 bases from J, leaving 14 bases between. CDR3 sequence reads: CASSFQSGPANEKLFF. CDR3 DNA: TGTGCCAGCAGCTTCCAGTCGGGGCCGGCTAATGAAAAACTGTTTTTT.